This is a list of T cell receptor beta chains from one sample in a study of siplizumab effects on memory and regulatory T cells. Repertoires were generated with immunoSEQ multiplex PCR, while TCRdb's copy carries only in-frame clones and drops some. Here the sample spans about 91,000 clones, roughly 93% being singletons. Sequencing input: CD8+ T cells sorted from blood. The receptors originated from a human donor in good health. Both conserved end residues are part of each CDR3. A D gene is named only where the DNA matches it firmly. Clone size is stated in some rows and not others, as once, few, many or a class when expanded.

v_gene	abundance	d_gene	j_gene	CDR3nt	CDR3aa
TRBV27	-	-	TRBJ2-5	TGTGCCAGCAGTCCGCTCTCTCCCCAAGAGACCCAGTACTTC	CASSPLSPQETQYF
TRBV19	-	TRBD2	TRBJ2-1	TGTGCCAGTAGTAATCTAGCGGGAGGAAATGAGCAGTTCTTC	CASSNLAGGNEQFF
TRBV14	once	-	TRBJ2-7	TGTGCCAGCAGCTTTGGGGGGTTTAACGAGCAGTACTTC	CASSFGGFNEQYF
TRBV7-9	-	TRBD2	TRBJ2-7	TGTGCCAGCAGCCTACTAGCGGCCTACGAGCAGTACTTC	CASSLLAAYEQYF
TRBV27	-	-	TRBJ2-5	TGTGCCAGCGCACCGGGACCTCAAGAGACCCAGTACTTC	CASAPGPQETQYF
TRBV7-3	once	TRBD2	TRBJ2-1	TGTGCCAGCAGCTTTACGGGAGGGCCCCACAATGAGCAGTTCTTC	CASSFTGGPHNEQFF
TRBV4-3	-	TRBD2	TRBJ2-7	TGCGCCAGCAGCCCAACCTTCGGCGGGAGAAGCCACGAGCAGTACTTC	CASSPTFGGRSHEQYF
TRBV9	-	TRBD1	TRBJ1-1	TGTGCCAGCAGCGCTACGGGACAGGGGGCGTACACTGAAGCTTTCTTT	CASSATGQGAYTEAFF
TRBV13	-	-	TRBJ1-1	TGTGCCAGCAGCTCGGACGCTGAAGCTTTCTTT	CASSSDAEAFF
TRBV4-1	-	-	TRBJ2-5	TGCGCCAGCAGCCAAACACAGGGTGAGACCCAGTACTTC	CASSQTQGETQYF
TRBV7-9	once	TRBD1	TRBJ1-2	TGTGCCAGCAGCACAGGGGGCCTTAAAAATGGCTACACCTTC	CASSTGGLKNGYTF
TRBV6-6	-	TRBD1	TRBJ1-5	TGTGCCAGCAGGGGGGGGACAGGGAGGAATCAGCCCCAGCATTTT	CASRGGTGRNQPQHF
TRBV6-5	-	-	TRBJ2-7	TGTGCCAGCAGTTACAGGAGCTCCTACGAGCAGTACTTC	CASSYRSSYEQYF
TRBV9	-	-	TRBJ2-3	TGTGCCAGCAGCGTAGTCGGGGGACCTAGCACAGATACGCAGTATTTT	CASSVVGGPSTDTQYF
TRBV9	-	-	TRBJ1-3	TGTGCCAGCAGCGTAGTAGGAGAAGACTCTGGAAACACCATATATTTT	CASSVVGEDSGNTIYF
TRBV4-3	-	-	TRBJ2-2	TGCGCCAGCAGCCACCTAACCGGGGAGCTGTTTTTT	CASSHLTGELFF
TRBV6-4	-	-	TRBJ1-1	TGTGCCAGCAGTGACTCGTCTATCAGCCCTGAAGCTTTCTTT	CASSDSSISPEAFF
TRBV5-1	-	TRBD2	TRBJ2-2	TGCGCCAGCAGCTTGGACGGGGGGATTAACACCGGGGAGCTGTTTTTT	CASSLDGGINTGELFF
TRBV7-9	-	-	TRBJ2-2	TGTGCCAGCAGCTTAGCGCGGGGTAGCGAGGGAACCGGGGAGCTGTTTTTT	CASSLARGSEGTGELFF
TRBV30	-	TRBD1	TRBJ2-1	TGTGCCTGGAGCCGGGACAGATACAATGAGCAGTTCTTC	CAWSRDRYNEQFF
TRBV19	-	-	TRBJ1-5	TGTGCCAGTAGTATAGCCCACTGGACTAGGGGCAATCAGCCCCAGCATTTT	CASSIAHWTRGNQPQHF
TRBV6-5	-	-	TRBJ1-5	TGTGCCAGCAGTTACTCCGGGGGCCTAAATCAGCCCCAGCATTTT	CASSYSGGLNQPQHF
TRBV30	-	TRBD2	TRBJ2-7	TGTGCCTGGTCGTGGCCTAGCGGCTCCTACGAGCAGTACTTC	CAWSWPSGSYEQYF
TRBV7-9	-	-	TRBJ2-1	TGTGCCAGCAGCTTAGTTCCGGGGCCCCCGTTGGGTGAGCAGTTCTTC	CASSLVPGPPLGEQFF
TRBV6-5	-	-	TRBJ1-1	TGTGCCAGCAGCTATACCGAGGGGGGAAACACTGAAGCTTTCTTT	CASSYTEGGNTEAFF
TRBV7-3	-	-	TRBJ2-5	TGTGCCAGCAGCTTGACGGTGGGAGAGACCCAGTACTTC	CASSLTVGETQYF
TRBV18	-	-	TRBJ2-2	TGTGCCAGCTCACCAGCCCGGAGCGGGGAGCTGTTTTTT	CASSPARSGELFF
TRBV25-1	once	-	TRBJ2-1	TGTGCCAGCAGCTGGGGCGTTGAGCAGTTCTTC	CASSWGVEQFF
TRBV5-6	-	TRBD2	TRBJ2-7	TGTGCCAGCAGCTTGCTGACTAGCGGGAAGGGCGAGCAGTACTTC	CASSLLTSGKGEQYF
TRBV9	-	TRBD1	TRBJ2-7	TGTGCCAGCAGCGGTCCAGGGGGCGAAGAGGGGGAGCAGTACTTC	CASSGPGGEEGEQYF
TRBV7-2	-	-	TRBJ2-2	TGTGCCAGCAGCGCCCAGACTAGTTTTCCCGGGGAGCTGTTTTTT	CASSAQTSFPGELFF
TRBV20-1	-	-	TRBJ2-5	TGCAGTGCTAACAAAGAGACCCAGTACTTC	CSANKETQYF
TRBV10-3	-	-	TRBJ1-3	TGTGCCATCAGTGAGATTCCAAGAAACACCATATATTTT	CAISEIPRNTIYF
TRBV2	-	-	TRBJ2-5	TGTGCCAGCAGTCCTCGGGGTGGGGTCCAAGAGACCCAGTACTTC	CASSPRGGVQETQYF
TRBV5-1	-	-	TRBJ1-2	TGCGCCAGCAACTCCGCGGATACTAACTATGGCTACACCTTC	CASNSADTNYGYTF
TRBV19	-	TRBD1	TRBJ2-7	TGTGCCAGTAGTTTGGGACAGGGGGCCTACGAGCAGTACTTC	CASSLGQGAYEQYF
TRBV7-6	-	TRBD2	TRBJ2-3	TGTGCCAGCAGTCTTACCACTAGCGGGAGCACAGATACGCAGTATTTT	CASSLTTSGSTDTQYF
TRBV2	-	-	TRBJ1-3	TGTGCCAGCAGTGCAGGGTTAGGAAACACCATATATTTT	CASSAGLGNTIYF
TRBV27	-	TRBD2	TRBJ2-7	TGTGCCAGCAGTTTTACCGGGCTAGCGGGAGGCTCCGAGCAGTACTTC	CASSFTGLAGGSEQYF
TRBV9	-	-	TRBJ1-5	TGTGCCAGCAGCGCAGCAGGTGCCCAGCCCCAGCATTTT	CASSAAGAQPQHF
TRBV11-3	-	-	TRBJ2-2	TGTGCCAGCAGCTCCCGGGGATCGAGGGACACCGGGGAGCTGTTTTTT	CASSSRGSRDTGELFF
TRBV19	-	TRBD2	TRBJ2-1	TGTGCCAGTAGTTTGGCCAGCGGGGGGGCCTTGGGTAATGAGCAGTTCTTC	CASSLASGGALGNEQFF
TRBV4-1	once	-	TRBJ1-1	TGCGCCAGCAGCCAAGGGGCGGAAACAGCGCCGAACACTGAAGCTTTCTTT	CASSQGAETAPNTEAFF